These 7 T cell receptor beta chains originate from one sample sequenced in a study of molecular identifiers for immune sequencing clone quantification. TCRdb analysed the PCR reads with MiXCR anew, one entry per CDR3 protein. The repertoire includes approximately 670,000 distinct CDR3 sequences, just under 20% of them detected once, and under 0.95% sits in the top ten. The sequencing sample was made of naive CD8+ T cells from blood, with Jurkat cell RNA spiked in. Subset here: FACS-sorted CD8+CD4-CCR7+CD45RA+ naive T cells. The receptor set was obtained from a human donor in good health. Some libraries in this study had Jurkat cell RNA spiked in.

At least ten counts were recorded for this clonotype. The rearrangement joins TRBV5-6 to TRBJ2-3; 10 nucleotides agree with TRBD2. The J segment lost 4 bases and the V segment lost 2 bases, leaving 10 bases of the junction unmatched. Germline loops: CDR1 SGHDT, CDR2 YYEEEE. The CDR3 is 17 residues long. The CDR3 loop reads CASSFSQREGSSDTQYF. The CDR3 region has the DNA TGTGCCAGCAGCTTTTCTCAGCGGGAGGGTAGTTCAGATACGCAGTATTTT.

In this sample, this clonotype turned up a few times. Mismatch with germline at one junction end may stem from a read error. The CDR3 sequence: CASGPPNEKLFF. Written as DNA, the CDR3 is TGTGCCAGCGGCCCCCCTAACGAAAAACTGTTTTTT. The rearrangement uses TRBV12-3 or TRBV12-4 and TRBJ1-4; D gene ambiguous. The CDR3 consists of 12 residues.

This clonotype was recorded many times. This sequence joins TRBV10-2 and TRBJ1-5; D not resolved. Trimming stripped 0 bases from V and 3 bases from J, with 6 bases between. This CDR3 spans 14 amino acids. Germline V gene data show CDR1 as WSHSY and CDR2 as SAAADI. CDR3 residues: CASSESGPNQPQHF. For the CDR3, the DNA is TGCGCCAGCAGTGAGTCTGGGCCCAATCAGCCCCAGCATTTT.

A note on this clonotype: A much more abundant neighbour one base away suggests this may be a read error. V is TRBV29-1 and J is TRBJ1-2; 9 nucleotides align to TRBD1. The CDR3 covers 12 residues. The V and J ends lost 6 bases and 9 bases, in that order; junction bases with no gene match: 8. Germline loops: CDR1 SQVTM, CDR2 ANQGSEA. CDR3 in DNA: TGCAGCGTCCCCTGGACAGGGGAAAGCTACACCTTC. As protein: CSVPWTGESYTF.

This clonotype was observed many times. The V gene is TRBV12-3 or TRBV12-4, the J gene TRBJ2-5; D may correspond to TRBD1 or TRBD2 (5 bases each). The CDR3 covers 14 residues. Trimming removed 2 bases at V and 0 bases at J, with 7 bases between. CDR3 protein: CASSLMGDQETQYF. In nucleotides, the CDR3 is TGTGCCAGCAGTTTAATGGGGGACCAAGAGACCCAGTACTTC.

There are a few counts of this clonotype. The V gene is TRBV7-9, the J gene TRBJ2-1; no clear D gene. The CDR3 consists of 15 residues. CDR1 SEHNR and CDR2 FQNEAQ come from the germline V gene (reference sequence). The V end lost 4 bases, the J end lost 1 base, and 11 bases lay between the germline ends. CDR3 residues: CASSSTVGSYNEQFF. The CDR3 DNA follows: TGTGCCAGCAGCTCGACGGTTGGGTCCTACAATGAGCAGTTCTTC. The full variable domain, its missing parts supplied by reference TRBV7-9 and TRBJ2-1, is DTGVSQNPRHKITKRGQNVTFRCDPISEHNRLYWYRQTLGQGPEFLTYFQNEAQLEKSRLLSDRFSAERPKGSFSTLEIQRTEQGDSAMYLCASSSTVGSYNEQFFGPGTRLTVL.

This clonotype was picked up many times. The chain uses TRBV7-9 and TRBJ2-3, with D possibly TRBD1 on 5 matching bases. The CDR3 extends over 18 amino acids. Germline lookup yields CDR1 SEHNR and CDR2 FQNEAQ (reference sequence). Trimming removed 3 bases from V and 2 bases from J, with 21 bases in between. In DNA form, the CDR3 reads TGTGCCAGCAGCTTGCTCCCAGGGTCCCGTATAAACACAGATACGCAGTATTTT. This translates into CASSLLPGSRINTDTQYF.